Listed below are T cell receptor beta chains from one sample, sequenced in a study of human versus mouse CDR3 diversity and MHC coevolution. Libraries were prepared by immunoSEQ multiplex PCR; TCRdb keeps only in-frame clonotypes and omits some of them. The sample shows tens of thousands of clones, approximately 94% of them seen only once. Sequenced: naive CD4+ T cells from blood. The origin of the receptors is a person between 55 and 69 years old in good health. Each CDR3 is given without its conserved first and last residue.

cdr3_aa: ASSPGTALRGVNEQY
j_call: TRBJ2-7
v_call: TRBV7-3

cdr3_aa: ASSSGQPQETQY
j_call: TRBJ2-5
v_call: TRBV6-1

cdr3_aa: ASSKTGTSGSNQETQY
j_call: TRBJ2-5
v_call: TRBV5-4

cdr3_aa: ATSRYWTGGKETQY
j_call: TRBJ2-5
v_call: TRBV15

cdr3_aa: ASSLSGSSYNEQF
j_call: TRBJ2-1
v_call: TRBV9

cdr3_aa: ASIQGTGAVKQY
j_call: TRBJ2-7
v_call: TRBV2

cdr3_aa: ASSLGSSGANVLT
j_call: TRBJ2-6
v_call: TRBV11-3

cdr3_aa: ASSHPGPGYQETQY
j_call: TRBJ2-5
v_call: TRBV14

cdr3_aa: ASSVLPAGAQAQQY
j_call: TRBJ2-7
v_call: TRBV9

cdr3_aa: ASSLSAGTYNEQF
j_call: TRBJ2-1
v_call: TRBV11-2

cdr3_aa: ASTFLGSPTNTQY
j_call: TRBJ2-3
v_call: TRBV19

cdr3_aa: ASSQGGRQPQH
j_call: TRBJ1-5
v_call: TRBV4-1

cdr3_aa: ASSSGLAAETQY
j_call: TRBJ2-5
v_call: TRBV5-1

cdr3_aa: ASSFRQGGETQY
j_call: TRBJ2-5
v_call: TRBV5-1

cdr3_aa: AISESLAVEQF
j_call: TRBJ2-1
v_call: TRBV10-3

cdr3_aa: ASSLRRTGKNTEAF
j_call: TRBJ1-1
v_call: TRBV5-6

cdr3_aa: ASNGQGVSDTQY
j_call: TRBJ2-3
v_call: TRBV9

cdr3_aa: ASKGQGGSYEQY
j_call: TRBJ2-7
v_call: TRBV6-5

cdr3_aa: ASSTPVTGELF
j_call: TRBJ2-2
v_call: TRBV6-5

cdr3_aa: ASSPQQLSYNEQF
j_call: TRBJ2-1
v_call: TRBV7-2

cdr3_aa: ASRWTTQETQY
j_call: TRBJ2-5
v_call: TRBV5-1

cdr3_aa: ASSLPGQGMGGYT
j_call: TRBJ1-2
v_call: TRBV5-4

cdr3_aa: ASSLAGTSTEQF
j_call: TRBJ2-1
v_call: TRBV5-4

cdr3_aa: ASSLARSHRSSGANVLT
j_call: TRBJ2-6
v_call: TRBV7-8

cdr3_aa: ASSQTGSEAF
j_call: TRBJ1-1
v_call: TRBV6-5

cdr3_aa: ASSSVNIQY
j_call: TRBJ2-4
v_call: TRBV5-8

cdr3_aa: ASGQGLAGIRYEQY
j_call: TRBJ2-7
v_call: TRBV12-5

cdr3_aa: ASGLGREAEF
j_call: TRBJ2-1
v_call: TRBV12-5

cdr3_aa: ASSNKQVPYNEQF
j_call: TRBJ2-1
v_call: TRBV5-1

cdr3_aa: ASSYGAASTDTQY
j_call: TRBJ2-3
v_call: TRBV7-3

cdr3_aa: ASSNGGGSNEQF
j_call: TRBJ2-1
v_call: TRBV19

cdr3_aa: ASRFTRDTEAF
j_call: TRBJ1-1
v_call: TRBV19

cdr3_aa: ASSLSSAGPTEAF
j_call: TRBJ1-1
v_call: TRBV28